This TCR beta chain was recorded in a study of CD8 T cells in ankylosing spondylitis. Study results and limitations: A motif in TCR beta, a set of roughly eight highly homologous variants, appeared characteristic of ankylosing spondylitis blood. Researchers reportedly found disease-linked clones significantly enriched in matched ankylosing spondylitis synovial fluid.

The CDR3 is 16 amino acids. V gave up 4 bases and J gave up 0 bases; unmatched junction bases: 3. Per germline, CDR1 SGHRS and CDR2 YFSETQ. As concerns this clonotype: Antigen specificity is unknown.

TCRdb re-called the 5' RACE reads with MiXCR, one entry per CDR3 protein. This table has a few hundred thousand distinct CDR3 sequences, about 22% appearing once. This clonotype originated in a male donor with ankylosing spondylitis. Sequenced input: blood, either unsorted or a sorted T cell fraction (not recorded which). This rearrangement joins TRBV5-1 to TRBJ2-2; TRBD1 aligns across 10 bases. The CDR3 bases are TGCGCCAGCAGCAGGGGACAGGGGACGAACACCGGGGAGCTGTTTTTT. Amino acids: CASSRGQGTNTGELFF.